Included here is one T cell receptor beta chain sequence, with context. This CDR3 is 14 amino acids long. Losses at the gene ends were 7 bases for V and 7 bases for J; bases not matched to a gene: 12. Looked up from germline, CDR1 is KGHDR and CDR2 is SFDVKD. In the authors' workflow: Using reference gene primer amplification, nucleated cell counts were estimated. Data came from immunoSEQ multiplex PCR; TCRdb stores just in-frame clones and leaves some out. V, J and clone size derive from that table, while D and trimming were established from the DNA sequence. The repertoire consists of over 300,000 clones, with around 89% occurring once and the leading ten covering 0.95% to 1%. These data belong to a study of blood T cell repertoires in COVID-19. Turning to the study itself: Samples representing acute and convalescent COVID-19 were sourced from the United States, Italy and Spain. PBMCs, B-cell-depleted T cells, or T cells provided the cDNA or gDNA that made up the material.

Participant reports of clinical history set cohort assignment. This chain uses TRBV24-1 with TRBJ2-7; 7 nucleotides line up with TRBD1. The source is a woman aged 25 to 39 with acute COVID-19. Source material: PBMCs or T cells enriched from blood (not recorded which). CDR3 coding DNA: TGTGCCACCAGCAGACAGGGATCTTCGGGAGAGCAGTACTTC. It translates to CATSRQGSSGEQYF.